This T cell receptor (beta chain) was observed in a study of vaccination and CD4 T cells after COVID-19. Study-level findings and limits: A median of approximately 88% of reactive clones, in convalescent patients, became evident only post-vaccination.

Germline V CDR1 and CDR2: SGHTA, FQGNSA. V was pared by 1 base and J by 7 bases, with 6 bases of the junction left unmatched. The CDR3 sequence is 15 residues long. Sequencing of cultured CD4+ T cell DNA used the Oncomine TCR Beta short-read assay. A single record per CDR3 protein comes from TCRdb applying MiXCR to the PCR reads. The sample holds more than 4,500 distinct CDR3 sequences; about 46% are singletons and the top ten take approximately 60%. Treatment described: approximately 10-day PBMC culture with coronavirus spike peptide pools or control peptides (ViraFEST assay). ViraFEST enlarged antigen-specific T cell populations with peptide pools and afterwards sequenced TCRs. Of note for this clonotype: The antigen remains unidentified.

The sample taken for sequencing was CD4+ T cells from blood, cultured in vitro. This clonotype was obtained from a human donor who had recovered from COVID-19. The chain is built from TRBV7-2 and TRBJ1-2; TRBD1 agrees at 10 bases. CDR3 DNA sequence: TGTGCCAGCAGCTTAGGAGGGACAGGGGAGTCTGGCTACACCTTC. Residues: CASSLGGTGESGYTF.